The 3 T cell receptor beta chains below were found in one sample sequenced in a study of T cell responses to AZD1222 COVID-19 vaccine. The data were produced by immunoSEQ multiplex PCR, yet TCRdb's version contains in-frame clones alone and is incomplete. In the table there are about 150,000 clones, around nine tenths of which are singletons. This sample comprised peripheral blood, obtained on day 0 of AZD1222 vaccination. The receptors derive from an adult in good health.

This chain uses TRBV15 with TRBJ1-5; 7 bases agree with TRBD1. Germline CDR1 reads LNHNV; CDR2 reads YYDKDF (reference sequence). This CDR3 region has 15 residues. The ends lost 3 bases at V and 4 bases at J; junction bases unmatched: 6. In nucleotides, the CDR3 is TGTGCCACCAGCAGCCGGGACAGAATAAATCAGCCCCAGCATTTT. This sequence encodes CATSSRDRINQPQHF. Together with reference TRBV15 and TRBJ1-5, the CDR3 gives the full variable domain: DAMVIQNPRYQVTQFGKPVTLSCSQTLNHNVMYWYQQKSSQAPKLLFHYYDKDFNNEADTPDNFQSRRPNTSFCFLDIRSPGLGDTAMYLCATSSRDRINQPQHFGDGTRLSIL.

V gene TRBV19 combines with J gene TRBJ2-2; D uncertain. V lost 7 bases and J lost 4, with 16 bases in between. From germline, CDR1 is LNHDA and CDR2 SQIVND (reference sequence). The CDR3 loop spans 15 amino acids. This CDR3 reads CASTPPSLTTGELFF. CDR3 nucleotide sequence: TGTGCCAGTACCCCCCCTTCTCTTACCACCGGGGAGCTGTTTTTT.

The DNA of the CDR3 is TGCAGCGTTGAAGATATCCCCGGGACAGGGGGCGTAGCTGGGGCCAACGTCCTGACTTTC. Residues: CSVEDIPGTGGVAGANVLTF. This chain uses TRBV29-1 with TRBJ2-6; 12 bases align to TRBD1. Germline V CDR1 and CDR2: SQVTM, ANQGSEA. The CDR3 sequence is 20 residues long. With 0 bases clipped from V and 2 bases from J, the junction kept 11 bases outside the gene matches.